This T cell receptor (beta chain) derives from a study of T cells after somatic rescue of genetic block. The CDR3 has 14 amino acids. V was shortened by 2 bases and J by 5 bases, with 10 bases between the two germline ends. Germline V gene lookup returns CDR1 SGDLS and CDR2 YYNGEE. Sequencing was performed with immunoSEQ multiplex PCR; in TCRdb, only in-frame clones are kept and a portion is missing. This sample has roughly 110,000 clones; around nine tenths occur once, and the top ten carry about 1.5%. In regard to this clone: Within the sample, other DNA sequences also encode this same CDR3.

The material sequenced was peripheral blood mononuclear cells (PBMCs). The clonotype was recovered from a woman between 18 and 29 years old. The J gene is TRBJ1-4, the V gene TRBV9; tentatively, D is TRBD1 (5 bases). The CDR3 protein is CASSVGQTNEKLFF. As DNA, the CDR3 is TGTGCCAGCAGCGTGGGGCAGACAAATGAAAAACTGTTTTTT.